This TCR beta chain is drawn from a study of shared clonotypes between healthy human individuals. Overall study results and limits: The donor pool, a small one, limited the genetic and exposure-history diversity represented.

Clones were sequenced by immunoSEQ multiplex PCR, and TCRdb holds only the in-frame ones, with some missing. The sample consists of about 2.1 million clones, 93% of them appearing once. The count of this clone is one. What it binds is not known. Germline V lookup: CDR1 PRHDT, CDR2 FYEKMQ (reference sequence). V lost 3 bases and J 4 bases, leaving 12 bases between the germline ends. The CDR3 contains 15 residues. Naive CD8 cells were CD45RO-negative, positively selected for CCR7, excluding terminally differentiated effector memory CD45RA+ cells. The TCR comes from a man aged 18 to 30 in good health. Some clones in this sample may be carry-over from other donors' samples. Material for sequencing was naive CD8+ T cells from PBMCs. The gene calls are TRBV13 and TRBJ2-2; a weak D match, TRBD2 (6 bases). The CDR3 DNA reads as TGTGCCAGCAGCTTCGGGGGAGTGTTCACCGGGGAGCTGTTTTTT. Translation: CASSFGGVFTGELFF.